This T cell receptor (beta chain) was recovered during a study of OX40 agonist ivuxolimab in advanced cancers. Study-level background: Aged roughly 20 to 79 with a mean of around 60 years, they were 75% to 85% male. Prior anti-PD-1, anti-PD-L1 or anti-CTLA-4 therapy was allowed; over 30% had some.

Sequencing used immunoSEQ multiplex PCR; TCRdb keeps in-frame clones, though not all of them. The sample holds tens of thousands of clones, roughly nine tenths seen once. About this clone: The antigen remains unidentified.

Study-wide points: Clonal expansion by week 6 occurred in CD4+ and CD8+ blood T cells (at 0.1 to 3.0 mg/kg).

The starting material was CD4+ or CD8+ T cells sorted from blood, obtained in a trial of the OX40 agonist ivuxolimab. The TCR comes from an adult with an advanced solid tumor such as melanoma, head and neck, liver or kidney cancer.

The CDR3 DNA reads TGCGCCAGCAGACAAACAGGGCACGGTAATGAAAAACTGTTTTTT. This gives the protein CASRQTGHGNEKLFF. J is TRBJ1-4 and V is TRBV5-1; tentative D call: TRBD1 (6 bases). Germline-derived CDR1 and CDR2 are SGHRS and YFSETQ. The CDR3 is 15 amino acids. Deletions cut 5 bases from V and 4 bases from J, with 15 bases between.